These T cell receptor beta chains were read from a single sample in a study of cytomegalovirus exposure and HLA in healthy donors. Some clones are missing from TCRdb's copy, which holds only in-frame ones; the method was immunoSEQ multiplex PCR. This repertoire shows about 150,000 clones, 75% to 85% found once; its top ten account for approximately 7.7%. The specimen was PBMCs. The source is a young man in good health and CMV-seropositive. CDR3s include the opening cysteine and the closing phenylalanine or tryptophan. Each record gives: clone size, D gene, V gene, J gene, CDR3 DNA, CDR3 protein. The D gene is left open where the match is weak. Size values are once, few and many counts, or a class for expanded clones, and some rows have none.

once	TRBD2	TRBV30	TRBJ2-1	TGTGCCTGGGCCAGGGCTAGCGGGATCGGGAATGAGCAGTTCTTC	CAWARASGIGNEQFF
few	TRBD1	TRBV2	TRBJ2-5	TGTGCCAGCAGTGCCTACCAGACAGGGACAAACCAGTACTTC	CASSAYQTGTNQYF
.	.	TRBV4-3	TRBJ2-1	TGCGCCAGCAGCCAAGATACCGAAGCCCACCCATTCTTC	CASSQDTEAHPFF
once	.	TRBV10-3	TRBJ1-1	TGTGCCATCAGTGCGACCCAGGGGAACACTGAAGCTTTCTTT	CAISATQGNTEAFF
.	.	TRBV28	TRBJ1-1	TGTGCCAGCAGCCCTTCTCAGGCCTACACTGAAGCTTTCTTT	CASSPSQAYTEAFF
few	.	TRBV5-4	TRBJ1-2	TGTGCCAGCAGCTTGAGCCAAGAGATCCGTGGCTACACCTTC	CASSLSQEIRGYTF
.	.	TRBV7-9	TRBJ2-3	TGTGCCAGCAGCTTAGAACTCAGCACAGATACGCAGTATTTT	CASSLELSTDTQYF
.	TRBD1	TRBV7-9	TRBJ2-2	TGTGCCAGCAGGGTTGGGACAGGGGAGAACACCGGGGAGCTGTTTTTT	CASRVGTGENTGELFF
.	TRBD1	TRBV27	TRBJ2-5	TGTGCCAGCAGTTCCCAGGGGGCGGGAGAGACCCAGTACTTC	CASSSQGAGETQYF
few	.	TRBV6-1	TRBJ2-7	TGTGCCAGTCGATGGGGGCAGCGCGAGCAGTACTTC	CASRWGQREQYF
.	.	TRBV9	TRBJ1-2	TGTGCCAGCAGCCCAACGGGGGAGCTTTATGGCTACACCTTC	CASSPTGELYGYTF
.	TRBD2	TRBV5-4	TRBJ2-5	TGTGCCGGACGGACTAGCGGGAGGCTACAAGAGACCCAGTACTTC	CAGRTSGRLQETQYF
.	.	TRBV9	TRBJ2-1	TGTGCCAGCAGCGTTGGGGTAGGGGCCTACAATGAGCAGTTCTTC	CASSVGVGAYNEQFF
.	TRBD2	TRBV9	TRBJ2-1	TGTGCCAGCAGCGGACCCTCAGCGGGATCGTACAATGAGCAGTTCTTC	CASSGPSAGSYNEQFF
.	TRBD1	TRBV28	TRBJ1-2	TGTGCCAGCAGTGAACGGGACAGGAGTCTTAACTATGGCTACACCTTC	CASSERDRSLNYGYTF
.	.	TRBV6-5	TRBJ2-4	TGTGCCAGCAGACTCCCGGGACTGTTAATTCAGTACTTC	CASRLPGLLIQYF
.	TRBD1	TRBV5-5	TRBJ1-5	TGTGCCAGCAGCTTGGGGACAGGGGATCAGCCCCAGCATTTT	CASSLGTGDQPQHF
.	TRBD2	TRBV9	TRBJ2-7	TGTGCCAGCAGCGCTGGGACTAGCGGGAGCTTCAACGAGCAGTACTTC	CASSAGTSGSFNEQYF
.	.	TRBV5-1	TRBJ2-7	TGCGCCAGCAGCCCTGGAGGGGGGGCCGGGGAAAGCAACTACGAGCAGTACTTC	CASSPGGGAGESNYEQYF
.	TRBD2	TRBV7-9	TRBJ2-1	TGTGCCAGCAGCCCAGGGACTAGCGGGAGTAGTGAGCAGTTCTTC	CASSPGTSGSSEQFF
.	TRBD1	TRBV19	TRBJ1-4	TGTGCCAGTAGTCCGACGGACAGGGGACTTAATGAAAAACTGTTTTTT	CASSPTDRGLNEKLFF
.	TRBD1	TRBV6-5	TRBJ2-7	TGTGCCAGCACCCCAGGACAGGGGGTTGACGAGCAGTACTTC	CASTPGQGVDEQYF
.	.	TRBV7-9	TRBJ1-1	TGTGCCAGCAGCTTTGGGGGCGCGGGCACTGAAGCTTTCTTT	CASSFGGAGTEAFF
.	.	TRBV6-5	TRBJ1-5	TGTGCCAGCAGTTACTCGGGGCAGTATGGACAGCCCCAGCATTTT	CASSYSGQYGQPQHF
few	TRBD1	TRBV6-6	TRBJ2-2	TGTGCCAGCAGAAGGACAGGGGCAAACACCGGGGAGCTGTTTTTT	CASRRTGANTGELFF
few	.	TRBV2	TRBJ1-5	TGTGCCAGCAGTGAGCACAGTGGTAGTCAGCCCCAGCATTTT	CASSEHSGSQPQHF
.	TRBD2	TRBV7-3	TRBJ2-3	TGTGCCAGCAGCTTAACGCGGGAGGGAGATACGCAGTATTTT	CASSLTREGDTQYF
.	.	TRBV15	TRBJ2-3	TGTGCCACCAGCAGAGATTACGGCAGGACAGATACGCAGTATTTT	CATSRDYGRTDTQYF
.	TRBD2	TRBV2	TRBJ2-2	TGTGCCAGCAGAGAGACTAGCGGCACCGGGGAGCTGTTTTTT	CASRETSGTGELFF
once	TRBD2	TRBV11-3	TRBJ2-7	TGTGCCAGCAGCTTAGGGACTAGCGGGTTGTACGAGCAGTACTTC	CASSLGTSGLYEQYF
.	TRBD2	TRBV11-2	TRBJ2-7	TGTGCCAGCAGCTTAGCCCCTGGGGTAGCGGGAGGGATGTCCTACGAGCAGTACTTC	CASSLAPGVAGGMSYEQYF
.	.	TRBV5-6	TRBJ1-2	TGTGCCAGCAGCTTGGGTAATGGCTACACCTTC	CASSLGNGYTF
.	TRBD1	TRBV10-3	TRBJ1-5	TGTGCCATCAGTGAGTCGGGCAGGGGGTCCAATCAGCCCCAGCATTTT	CAISESGRGSNQPQHF
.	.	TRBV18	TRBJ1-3	TGTGCCAGCTCACCAAATCTCCTAGGTACCTCTGGAAACACCATATATTTT	CASSPNLLGTSGNTIYF
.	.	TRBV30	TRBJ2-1	TGTGCCTGGACTACCAACTACAATGAGCAGTTCTTC	CAWTTNYNEQFF
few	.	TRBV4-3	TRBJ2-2	TGCGCCAGCAGCCAAGGGCTGAACACCGGGGAGCTGTTTTTT	CASSQGLNTGELFF
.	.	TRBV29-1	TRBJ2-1	TGCAGCGCAACGCAGGGCGTTGAGCAGTTCTTC	CSATQGVEQFF
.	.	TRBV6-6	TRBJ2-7	TGTGCCAGCAGTTACTGGGACATCCCGTCTGAGCAGTACTTC	CASSYWDIPSEQYF
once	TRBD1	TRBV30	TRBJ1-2	TGTGCCTGGGGGGGCATAGGGGGCGCGTTGTGGGTCTACACCTTC	CAWGGIGGALWVYTF
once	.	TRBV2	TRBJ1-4	TGTGCCAGCAGGGCCATTGAAAAACTGTTTTTT	CASRAIEKLFF
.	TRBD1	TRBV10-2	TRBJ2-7	TGCGCCAGCAGTGAGCCGCCGGGACAGAGATCTGGACAGTACTTC	CASSEPPGQRSGQYF
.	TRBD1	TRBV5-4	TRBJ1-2	TGTGCCAGCAGCTCGGACAGGGTAATGGCTAACTATGGCTACACCTTC	CASSSDRVMANYGYTF
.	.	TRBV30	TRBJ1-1	TGTGCCTATCTGGCTAGGCCCCACACTGAAGCTTTCTTT	CAYLARPHTEAFF
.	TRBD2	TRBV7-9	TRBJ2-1	TGTGCCAGCAGCATCCTAGCGGGAGGCTACAATGAGCAGTTCTTC	CASSILAGGYNEQFF
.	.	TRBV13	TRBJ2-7	TGTGCCAGCAGCTTAGTTTCCAGTGTCTACGAGCAGTACTTC	CASSLVSSVYEQYF
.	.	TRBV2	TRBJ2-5	TGTGCCAGCAGTGGGGGCAGGGGGACTGAGACCCAGTACTTC	CASSGGRGTETQYF
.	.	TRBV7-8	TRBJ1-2	TGTGCCAGCACCCCCCTTTTAGGGGGTCCCCCCAACTATGGCTACACCTTC	CASTPLLGGPPNYGYTF